This TCR beta chain was captured in a study of cytomegalovirus exposure and HLA in healthy donors. General study results and limits: Common viral pathogens (according to a later analysis) appeared linked to several of the most significant clusters. TCR beta V segments were, for the most part, productive about 90% or about 30% of the time in an earlier analysis.

As regards this clone: The antigen remains unidentified.

Per the germline V gene, CDR1 is SGHNT and CDR2 is YENEEA. This CDR3 is built from 14 residues. The V end was cut by 6 bases, the J end by 3 bases, with 15 bases between. The PCR used 60 Vbeta and 13 Jbeta primers. Some clones are missing from TCRdb's copy, which holds only in-frame ones; the method was immunoSEQ multiplex PCR. The repertoire consists of around 180,000 clones, with around 90% occurring once and the leading ten covering about 1.7%. This TCR derives from a woman aged 18-30 years in good health and CMV-seronegative. The J gene is TRBJ2-7, the V gene TRBV11-3; TRBD2 might be the D (6 bases). The sequenced sample consisted of PBMCs. The CDR3 is CASRRSGLDYEQYF. CDR3 nucleotide sequence: TGTGCCAGCAGACGGAGCGGGCTAGACTACGAGCAGTACTTC.